This TCR beta chain was documented in a study of blood T cell repertoires in COVID-19. This CDR3 has 13 residues. Germline assignment: CDR1 MNHNS and CDR2 SASEGT. V lost 3 bases and J lost 4; bases outside the gene matches: 1. Here immunoSEQ multiplex PCR was the method, and the copy in TCRdb shows in-frame clones only, minus some. The table records roughly 130,000 clones, around 80% of them present only once. The TCR was taken from a woman between 55 and 75 years old with acute or convalescent COVID-19. This rearrangement joins TRBV6-1 to TRBJ2-3, with 7 bases aligning to TRBD2. The specimen was peripheral blood. CDR3 nucleotides: TGTGCCAGCAGTGAGGGAGGGCCAGATACGCAGTATTTT. Translation gives CASSEGGPDTQYF.